The TCR beta chain described here comes from a study of cytomegalovirus exposure and HLA in healthy donors. Points from the study as a whole: Data from an earlier analysis indicated that most TCR beta V segments were productive either about 90% or about 30% of the time. The listing of 150 to 200 TCR beta chains classed them as cytomegalovirus-associated. Among the CMV-associated chains, three were confirmed in vitro as specific for CMV antigens.

Losses at the gene ends were 6 bases for V and 0 bases for J; bases not matched to a gene: 2. The CDR3 runs 14 residues. Germline CDR1 is MNHEY and CDR2 is SVGAGI. To note about this clone: The antigen is unknown.

The PCR employed 60 Vbeta primers together with 13 Jbeta primers. In the authors' methods: As a later analysis found, there were 70 million to 90 million unique TCR beta chains, of which around 10 million were shared. TCRdb's table, derived via immunoSEQ multiplex PCR, lists solely in-frame clones and lacks some. That table furnishes V, J and clone size, whereas the DNA furnished D and trimming. The data contain about 190,000 clones, approximately 79% of them seen just once; the ten biggest clones take up 1.6%. The chain recombines TRBV6-5 with TRBJ1-2, with TRBD1 identical over 9 bases. The receptor's source is a woman aged 18-29 years in good health and CMV-seronegative. The sequenced sample consisted of PBMCs. The CDR3 coding sequence is TGTGCCAGCAGCGGGGACAGGGCTAACTATGGCTACACCTTC. It codes for CASSGDRANYGYTF.